A selection of T cell receptor beta chains follows, all from one sample in a study of blood T cell repertoires in COVID-19. Clones were read by immunoSEQ multiplex PCR, and TCRdb kept only the in-frame ones, dropping some. The sample has 120,000 or so clones, around 85% seen once; the top ten hold roughly 15%. Sample: peripheral blood. Receptors were obtained from a woman between 45 and 65 years old with acute or convalescent COVID-19. Each CDR3 is given with its conserved first and last residue. A D gene is named only where the DNA matches it firmly. A row's size may be missing; if present it is once, few, many or a size class.

V,J,D,size,CDR3,DNA
TRBV4-1,TRBJ1-6,TRBD1,.,CASSQKGQGQSPLHF,TGCGCCAGCAGCCAAAAAGGACAGGGCCAGTCACCCCTCCACTTT
TRBV9,TRBJ1-2,.,.,CASSVDFRGNYGYTF,TGTGCCAGCAGCGTAGATTTTAGGGGGAACTATGGCTACACCTTC
TRBV30,TRBJ1-3,TRBD1,.,CAWATGVAGNTIYF,TGTGCCTGGGCAACAGGGGTCGCTGGAAACACCATATATTTT
TRBV11-3,TRBJ2-3,.,.,CASSLGTEFTDTQYF,TGTGCCAGCAGCTTAGGGACAGAGTTCACAGATACGCAGTATTTT
TRBV4-1,TRBJ2-3,TRBD2,.,CASSLTSGGSTDTQYF,TGCGCCAGCAGCCTTACTAGCGGGGGTTCCACAGATACGCAGTATTTT
TRBV30,TRBJ2-5,TRBD1,.,CAWSVTGVWETQYF,TGTGCCTGGAGTGTAACAGGGGTGTGGGAGACCCAGTACTTC
TRBV30,TRBJ1-1,.,once,CAWTPGWTEAFF,TGTGCCTGGACTCCAGGGTGGACTGAAGCTTTCTTT
TRBV3-1/TRBV3-2,TRBJ1-1,.,.,CASSPPGLNTEAFF,TGTGCCAGCAGCCCCCCGGGTTTGAACACTGAAGCTTTCTTT
TRBV29-1,TRBJ1-1,.,.,CSAHRQDTEAFF,TGCAGCGCCCACCGACAGGACACTGAAGCTTTCTTT
TRBV2,TRBJ2-7,TRBD1,.,CASTLQGAYEQYF,TGTGCCAGCACTCTACAGGGGGCCTACGAGCAGTACTTC
TRBV27,TRBJ1-1,.,.,CASSYRENTEAFF,TGTGCCAGCAGTTACCGCGAGAACACTGAAGCTTTCTTT
TRBV29-1,TRBJ1-4,TRBD1,.,CSVQVRQGAGEKLFF,TGCAGCGTCCAGGTTAGACAGGGGGCCGGAGAAAAACTGTTTTTT
TRBV5-4,TRBJ1-1,TRBD1,.,CASSLGQGPEAFF,TGTGCCAGCAGCCTGGGACAGGGCCCTGAAGCTTTCTTT
TRBV6-2/TRBV6-3,TRBJ2-7,.,few,CASSLVKQGPGEPYEQYF,TGTGCCAGCAGTTTGGTGAAACAGGGACCCGGAGAACCCTACGAGCAGTACTTC
TRBV11-3,TRBJ1-4,TRBD1,.,CASSARDREDATNEKLFF,TGTGCCAGCAGCGCTCGGGACAGGGAAGATGCAACTAATGAAAAACTGTTTTTT
TRBV10-2,TRBJ2-3,TRBD2,once,CASSAAGGTDTQYF,TGCGCCAGCAGTGCCGCGGGGGGCACAGATACGCAGTATTTT
TRBV6-1,TRBJ2-7,TRBD1,.,CASSETGSLYEQYF,TGTGCCAGCAGTGAGACAGGGAGCCTCTACGAGCAGTACTTC
TRBV27,TRBJ2-7,TRBD1,few,CASRGPGQVSYEQYF,TGTGCCAGCAGGGGACCGGGACAGGTTTCCTACGAGCAGTACTTC
TRBV11-2,TRBJ1-5,.,.,CASSLRGSGNQPQHF,TGTGCCAGCAGCTTAAGGGGTTCAGGCAATCAGCCCCAGCATTTT
TRBV29-1,TRBJ2-4,.,.,CSVSRQNIQYF,TGCAGCGTTTCGCGGCAAAACATTCAGTACTTC
TRBV5-1,TRBJ1-2,TRBD1,.,CASSLDGQGSGYTF,TGCGCCAGCAGCTTGGACGGACAGGGCTCTGGCTACACCTTC
TRBV19,TRBJ1-2,.,.,CASSMQNYGYTF,TGTGCCAGTAGTATGCAGAATTATGGCTACACCTTC
TRBV19,TRBJ2-1,.,.,CASSIGGGDNEQFF,TGTGCCAGTAGTATAGGAGGGGGGGACAATGAGCAGTTCTTC
TRBV6-6,TRBJ1-1,TRBD1,.,CASSSQDRESGEAFF,TGTGCCAGCAGTTCCCAAGACAGGGAAAGTGGTGAAGCTTTCTTT
TRBV4-1,TRBJ2-7,TRBD2,.,CASRGTMGGGSYEQYF,TGCGCCAGCAGAGGGACTATGGGCGGGGGCTCCTACGAGCAGTACTTC
TRBV14,TRBJ2-7,TRBD1,.,CASSQVRTGIYEQYF,TGTGCCAGCAGCCAAGTTAGGACAGGGATATACGAGCAGTACTTC
TRBV20-1,TRBJ1-2,.,.,CSAADVYGYTF,TGCAGTGCGGCGGATGTCTATGGCTACACCTTC
TRBV11-3,TRBJ1-6,.,.,CASNYSPLHF,TGTGCCAGCAACTATTCACCCCTCCACTTT
TRBV6-2/TRBV6-3,TRBJ1-5,.,.,CASSYTTGGQPQHF,TGTGCCAGCAGTTATACTACCGGGGGTCAGCCCCAGCATTTT
TRBV29-1,TRBJ2-2,TRBD2,.,CSVGLAGGTGELFF,TGCAGCGTCGGACTAGCGGGGGGCACCGGGGAGCTGTTTTTT
TRBV27,TRBJ1-2,.,.,CASSFQGYTF,TGTGCCAGCAGTTTCCAAGGCTACACCTTC
TRBV6-1,TRBJ1-1,.,.,CASSEYYGRTEAFF,TGTGCCAGCAGTGAGTATTACGGGAGGACTGAAGCTTTCTTT
TRBV6-1,TRBJ1-5,.,.,CASSEVRQPQHF,TGTGCCAGCAGTGAAGTGCGTCAGCCCCAGCATTTT
TRBV5-4,TRBJ2-2,TRBD2,.,CASLAGNTGELFF,TGTGCCAGCCTAGCGGGGAACACCGGGGAGCTGTTTTTT
TRBV27,TRBJ1-2,.,.,CASSLHAGLYGYTF,TGTGCCAGCAGTTTGCACGCGGGGCTCTATGGCTACACCTTC
TRBV19,TRBJ1-1,TRBD1,once,CASRPGGLSNTEAFF,TGTGCCAGTAGACCAGGGGGCCTATCGAACACTGAAGCTTTCTTT
TRBV30,TRBJ1-2,TRBD1,.,CAWSRDRGDGYTF,TGTGCCTGGAGTCGGGACAGGGGAGATGGCTACACCTTC
TRBV15,TRBJ2-2,.,.,CATSRDPGSNTGELFF,TGTGCCACCAGCAGAGACCCAGGATCGAACACCGGGGAGCTGTTTTTT
TRBV6-5,TRBJ1-5,.,.,CASSSRGDNQPQHF,TGTGCCAGCTCTTCTAGGGGCGACAATCAGCCCCAGCATTTT
TRBV6-6,TRBJ1-5,.,.,CASSHPDSMGNQPQHF,TGTGCCAGCAGTCACCCGGACAGTATGGGAAATCAGCCCCAGCATTTT
TRBV7-9,TRBJ1-2,.,.,CASSSEREGGYTF,TGTGCCAGCAGCTCAGAGCGGGAGGGCGGCTACACCTTC
TRBV6-6,TRBJ1-1,.,.,CASSQRRGPGNTEAFF,TGTGCCAGCAGCCAAAGGCGGGGGCCGGGGAACACTGAAGCTTTCTTT
TRBV5-1,TRBJ2-7,.,.,CASSLEHTYEQYF,TGCGCCAGCAGCTTGGAGCATACCTACGAGCAGTACTTC
TRBV3-1/TRBV3-2,TRBJ1-1,TRBD1,.,CASSQDLLRDSRAFF,TGTGCCAGCAGCCAAGATCTCCTAAGGGACAGTCGAGCTTTCTTT
TRBV18,TRBJ2-7,TRBD1,.,CASSPGTGTYEQYF,TGTGCCAGCTCCCCCGGGACAGGGACCTACGAGCAGTACTTC
TRBV29-1,TRBJ2-2,.,.,CSVEDRGRTGELFF,TGCAGCGTTGAAGATCGAGGGAGGACCGGGGAGCTGTTTTTT
TRBV11-2,TRBJ2-7,.,few,CASSLTGQNSYEQYF,TGTGCCAGCAGCTTAACCGGACAGAACTCCTACGAGCAGTACTTC
TRBV9,TRBJ2-1,.,.,CASSVAATREEQFF,TGTGCCAGCAGCGTAGCTGCAACTAGAGAGGAGCAGTTCTTC
TRBV12-3/TRBV12-4,TRBJ2-7,.,once,CASQKNGGYEQYF,TGTGCCAGCCAGAAAAACGGGGGCTACGAGCAGTACTTC
TRBV3-1/TRBV3-2,TRBJ2-1,.,.,CASSHWGREQFF,TGTGCCAGCAGCCACTGGGGGCGTGAGCAGTTCTTC
TRBV3-1/TRBV3-2,TRBJ1-2,TRBD1,.,CASSQEGRGRGYTF,TGTGCCAGCAGCCAAGAGGGCAGGGGGAGAGGCTACACCTTC
TRBV5-6,TRBJ2-2,TRBD2,.,CASSLKTSGGTGELFF,TGTGCCAGCAGCTTAAAGACTAGCGGGGGGACCGGGGAGCTGTTTTTT
TRBV7-3,TRBJ2-1,TRBD2,.,CASSLRPPGLATGGEQFF,TGTGCCAGCAGCTTAAGACCTCCGGGACTAGCGACTGGGGGTGAGCAGTTCTTC
TRBV19,TRBJ1-1,.,.,CASSILHRANTEAFF,TGTGCCAGTAGTATTTTACACAGGGCAAACACTGAAGCTTTCTTT